A single sample gave rise to the 2 T cell receptor beta chains below, sequenced in a study of Ad26.COV2.S vaccination and SARS-CoV-2 variants (dated by TCRdb to 2020 to 2023). Libraries were constructed by the immunoSEQ multiplex PCR assay. This is the immuneACCESS table as TCRdb keeps it, with only in-frame sequences that have V and J called. A part of the clones is gone; compared with another copy, unresolved V genes explain less than half, and the rest is unexplained. The sample table holds 300,000 to 400,000 clones, of which almost 90% were seen once. The biggest ten clones account for 5.5% of the sample. The treatment or condition label, as the study defines it: around 19 received Ad26.COV2.S at low or high dose, single or two shots; 5 received placebo; per-sample allocation not given. For vaccine and placebo recipients, repertoires were sequenced using samples collected on day 63 after the first injection.

The source was peripheral blood, collected in a trial of Ad26.COV2.S vaccine versus placebo. All receptors come from a person between 18 and 65 years old who received the Ad26.COV2.S COVID-19 vaccine or a placebo.

The V and J genes are TRBV9 and TRBJ1-1; tentative D call: TRBD1 (6 bases). The V end lost 3 bases, the J end lost 2 bases, and 17 bases lay between the germline ends. The CDR3 totals 16 residues. CDR1 and CDR2 from the germline V gene are SGDLS and YYNGEE. CDR3 loop: CASSATGTIPNTEAFF. DNA of the CDR3: TGTGCCAGCAGCGCGACCGGGACAATACCCAACACTGAAGCTTTCTTT.

Only one count was recorded for this clone. The sample has other DNA sequences that encode this CDR3 too. V usage is TRBV29-1 and J usage is TRBJ1-1; D unclear. Germline V gives CDR1 SQVTM, CDR2 ANQGSEA. The CDR3 sequence is 12 residues long. Trimming took 3 bases from V and 3 from J, leaving 8 bases between them. CDR3 in amino acids: CSVEGLYTEAFF. The CDR3 coding sequence is TGCAGCGTTGAGGGTCTTTACACTGAAGCTTTCTTT.